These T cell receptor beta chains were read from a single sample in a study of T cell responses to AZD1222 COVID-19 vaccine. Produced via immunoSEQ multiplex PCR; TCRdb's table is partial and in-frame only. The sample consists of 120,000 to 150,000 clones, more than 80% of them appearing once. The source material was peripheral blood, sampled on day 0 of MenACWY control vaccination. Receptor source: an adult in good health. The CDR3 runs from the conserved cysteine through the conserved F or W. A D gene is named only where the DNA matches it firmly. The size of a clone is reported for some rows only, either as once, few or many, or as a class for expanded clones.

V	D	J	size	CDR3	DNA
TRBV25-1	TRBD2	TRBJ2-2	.	CASSAAGGPGTGELFF	TGTGCCAGCAGTGCAGCGGGAGGGCCGGGCACCGGGGAGCTGTTTTTT
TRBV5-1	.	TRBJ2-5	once	CASSLEGRPQETQYF	TGCGCCAGCAGCTTGGAAGGACGGCCCCAAGAGACCCAGTACTTC
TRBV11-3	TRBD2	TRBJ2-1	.	CASSLASGRSDEQFF	TGTGCCAGCAGCTTAGCTAGCGGGAGATCGGATGAGCAGTTCTTC
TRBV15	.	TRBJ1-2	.	CATSSAGANYGYTF	TGTGCCACCAGCTCCGCAGGGGCCAACTATGGCTACACCTTC
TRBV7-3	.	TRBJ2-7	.	CASSFFPGPSYEQYF	TGTGCCAGCAGCTTTTTTCCGGGACCATCCTACGAGCAGTACTTC
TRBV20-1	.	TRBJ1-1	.	CSAKLYPEAFF	TGCAGTGCTAAATTGTATCCTGAAGCTTTCTTT
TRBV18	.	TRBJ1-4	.	CASSGRQTNEKLFF	TGTGCCAGCTCAGGACGCCAAACTAATGAAAAACTGTTTTTT
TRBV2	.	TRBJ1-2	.	CASSPSGFEGYTF	TGTGCCAGCAGCCCGTCAGGGTTCGAAGGCTACACCTTC
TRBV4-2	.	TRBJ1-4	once	CASSQEPPNEKLFF	TGTGCCAGCAGCCAAGAGCCCCCTAATGAAAAACTGTTTTTT
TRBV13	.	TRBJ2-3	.	CASSSNMSPSTDTQYF	TGTGCCAGCAGCTCCAACATGTCGCCTAGCACAGATACGCAGTATTTT
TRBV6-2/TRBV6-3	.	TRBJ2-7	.	CASSYGRRAYEQYF	TGTGCCAGCAGTTATGGTCGCAGGGCCTACGAGCAGTACTTC
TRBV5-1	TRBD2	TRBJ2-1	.	CASSLSGGAHTTYNEQFF	TGCGCCAGCAGCTTAAGCGGGGGGGCACACACGACCTACAATGAGCAGTTCTTC
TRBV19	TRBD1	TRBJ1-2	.	CASLGQRYGYTF	TGTGCCAGCCTGGGACAGCGGTATGGCTACACCTTC
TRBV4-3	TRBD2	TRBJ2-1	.	CASSQDSGGDNEQFF	TGCGCCAGCAGCCAAGATAGCGGGGGTGACAATGAGCAGTTCTTC
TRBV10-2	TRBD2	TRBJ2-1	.	CASMGLGVGNEQFF	TGCGCCAGCATGGGACTAGGTGTTGGTAATGAGCAGTTCTTC
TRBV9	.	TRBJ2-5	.	CASSLGTWETQYF	TGTGCCAGCAGCCTAGGGACGTGGGAGACCCAGTACTTC
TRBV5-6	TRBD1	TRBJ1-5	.	CASSSRTGGGQPQHF	TGTGCCAGCAGCTCGCGGACAGGGGGCGGTCAGCCCCAGCATTTT
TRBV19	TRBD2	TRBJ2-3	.	CASTPRGSGSRDTQYF	TGTGCCAGTACCCCCCGGGGTAGCGGGAGTCGAGATACGCAGTATTTT
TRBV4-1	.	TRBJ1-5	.	CASSHPVVSQPQHF	TGCGCCAGCAGCCATCCCGTCGTTAGTCAGCCCCAGCATTTT
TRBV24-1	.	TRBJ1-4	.	CAPRDYTDNEKLFF	TGTGCCCCGAGAGACTATACAGACAATGAAAAACTGTTTTTT
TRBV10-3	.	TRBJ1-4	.	CAISEGQNNEKLFF	TGTGCCATCAGTGAGGGACAGAATAATGAAAAACTGTTTTTT
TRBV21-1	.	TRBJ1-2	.	CCRQSKNYGYTF	TGCTGCCGCCAGAGTAAAAACTATGGCTACACCTTC
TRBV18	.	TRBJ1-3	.	CASSPSQGGTGNTIYF	TGTGCCAGCTCACCCTCGCAAGGGGGGACTGGAAACACCATATATTTT
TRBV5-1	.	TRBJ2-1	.	CASSLEAFRARSSYNEQFF	TGCGCCAGCAGCTTGGAGGCGTTCAGGGCCCGAAGCTCCTACAATGAGCAGTTCTTC
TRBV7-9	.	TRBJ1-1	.	CASSHRFNTEAFF	TGTGCCAGCAGCCACCGGTTCAACACTGAAGCTTTCTTT
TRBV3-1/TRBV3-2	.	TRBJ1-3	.	CASWGAGNTIYF	TGTGCCAGCTGGGGGGCTGGAAACACCATATATTTT
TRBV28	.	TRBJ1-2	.	CASRATSNYGYTF	TGTGCCAGCAGGGCCACTTCAAACTATGGCTACACCTTC
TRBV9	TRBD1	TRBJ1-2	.	CASQRGQGNYGYTF	TGTGCCAGTCAAAGGGGGCAGGGCAACTATGGCTACACCTTC
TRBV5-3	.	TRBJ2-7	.	CARSRNGRERQQYF	TGTGCCAGAAGCCGGAACGGGAGAGAGAGACAGCAGTACTTC
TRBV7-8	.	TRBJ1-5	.	CASSLSSKGQPQHF	TGTGCCAGCAGCTTAAGCTCTAAAGGCCAGCCCCAGCATTTT
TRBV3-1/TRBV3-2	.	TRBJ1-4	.	CASSQAGGISGEKLFF	TGTGCCAGCAGCCAAGCAGGTGGTATTAGCGGTGAAAAACTGTTTTTT
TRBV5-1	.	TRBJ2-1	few	CASSLELGLTGEQFF	TGCGCCAGCAGCTTGGAGTTGGGGCTTACGGGGGAGCAGTTCTTC
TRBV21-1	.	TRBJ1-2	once	CASSKTCEGGGYTF	TGTGCCAGCAGCAAGACCTGTGAGGGGGGTGGCTACACCTTC
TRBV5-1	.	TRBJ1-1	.	CASSSGRGNTEAFF	TGCGCCAGCAGCTCGGGTCGGGGGAACACTGAAGCTTTCTTT
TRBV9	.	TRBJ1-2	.	CASSLPGQRYTF	TGTGCCAGCAGCTTACCTGGACAGAGGTACACCTTC
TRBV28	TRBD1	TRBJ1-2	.	CASSLRGQGFSNYGYTF	TGTGCCAGCAGTTTAAGGGGACAGGGGTTCTCTAACTATGGCTACACCTTC
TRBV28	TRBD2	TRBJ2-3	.	CASSLGLDPDTQYF	TGTGCCAGCAGTTTGGGACTAGATCCAGATACGCAGTATTTT